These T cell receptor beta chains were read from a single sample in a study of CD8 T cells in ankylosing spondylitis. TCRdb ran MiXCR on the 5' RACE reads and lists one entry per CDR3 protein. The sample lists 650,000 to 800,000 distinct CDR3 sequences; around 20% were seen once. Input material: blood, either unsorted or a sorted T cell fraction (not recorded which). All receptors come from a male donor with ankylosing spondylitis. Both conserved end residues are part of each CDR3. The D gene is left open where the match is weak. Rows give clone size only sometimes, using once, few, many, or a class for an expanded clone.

CSVESGLSNSPLHF TGCAGTGTGGAGTCTGGGTTGAGTAATTCACCCCTCCACTTT TRBJ1-6 - TRBV20-1 -
CASSPLAPNSYNEQFF TGTGCCAGTAGCCCGCTAGCGCCGAACTCCTACAATGAGCAGTTCTTC TRBJ2-1 few TRBV19 -
CSAWGTSGNNEQFF TGCAGTGCTTGGGGGACTAGCGGGAACAATGAGCAGTTCTTC TRBJ2-1 - TRBV20-1 TRBD2
CAISDSDQLGYEQYF TGTGCCATCAGTGACTCGGACCAATTAGGATACGAGCAGTACTTC TRBJ2-7 - TRBV10-3 -
CASSQVASGIQETQYF TGCGCCAGCAGCCAAGTGGCTAGCGGGATCCAAGAGACCCAGTACTTC TRBJ2-5 - TRBV4-3 TRBD2
CASSALQWTEAFF TGTGCCAGTAGTGCCTTACAGTGGACTGAAGCTTTCTTT TRBJ1-1 few TRBV19 -
CSAIQGAGDGYTF TGCAGTGCTATACAGGGGGCGGGCGATGGCTACACCTTC TRBJ1-2 - TRBV20-1 TRBD1
CASSPRRGMTYEQYF TGTGCCAGCAGCCCCCGACGGGGGATGACCTACGAGCAGTACTTC TRBJ2-7 - TRBV7-9 -
CASRFTGTGTYEQYF TGTGCCAGCAGGTTCACCGGGACAGGGACCTACGAGCAGTACTTC TRBJ2-7 few TRBV7-2 TRBD1
CASTQGTDTQYF TGTGCCAGCACCCAGGGTACAGATACGCAGTATTTT TRBJ2-3 few TRBV7-6 -
CASSDTGLAGGYEQYF TGTGCCAGCAGCGATACCGGACTAGCGGGAGGCTACGAGCAGTACTTC TRBJ2-7 - TRBV3-1 TRBD2
CASSPREGLNTEAFF TGCGCCAGCAGCCCACGAGAGGGGCTGAACACTGAAGCTTTCTTT TRBJ1-1 - TRBV5-1 -
CASSQVVLHTDTQYF TGCGCCAGCAGCCAAGTGGTGCTTCACACAGATACGCAGTATTTT TRBJ2-3 - TRBV4-1 -
CSAAPTSGSYEQYF TGCAGTGCTGCGCCCACTAGCGGATCCTACGAGCAGTACTTC TRBJ2-7 - TRBV20-1 TRBD2
CASSVSGELFF TGTGCCAGCAGCGTAAGCGGGGAGCTGTTTTTT TRBJ2-2 few TRBV12-3/TRBV12-4 -
CASSPEGRGDNQPQHF TGTGCCAGCAGCCCCGAGGGGAGAGGGGACAATCAGCCCCAGCATTTT TRBJ1-5 many TRBV6-2/TRBV6-3 -
CSAPRGLAGGPGGTQYF TGCAGTGCTCCTCGAGGTCTAGCGGGGGGGCCGGGGGGTACGCAGTATTTT TRBJ2-3 few TRBV20-1 TRBD2
CASINVASGNTIYF TGTGCCAGCATCAACGTAGCCTCTGGAAACACCATATATTTT TRBJ1-3 many TRBV2 -
CASSSPLGTRPYEQYF TGTGCCAGCAGTTCCCCCCTCGGGACTCGCCCTTACGAGCAGTACTTC TRBJ2-7 - TRBV27 -
CSAFSGRGTDTQYF TGCAGTGCTTTTAGCGGGAGGGGCACAGATACGCAGTATTTT TRBJ2-3 - TRBV20-1 TRBD2
CASSPPGQGRDTEAFF TGTGCCAGCAGCCCCCCCGGACAGGGTAGGGACACTGAAGCTTTCTTT TRBJ1-1 few TRBV5-5 TRBD1
CSARDVGGTNYGYTF TGCAGTGCTAGAGATGTCGGAGGGACTAACTATGGCTACACCTTC TRBJ1-2 - TRBV20-1 -
CASSNTGTDHYEQYF TGTGCCAGCAGCAATACCGGGACAGACCACTACGAGCAGTACTTC TRBJ2-7 few TRBV7-4 TRBD1
CASSQDLRNSPLHF TGTGCCAGCAGCCAAGATCTCAGAAATTCACCCCTCCACTTT TRBJ1-6 - TRBV3-1 -
CAIKGTGGARETQYF TGTGCCATCAAGGGGACAGGGGGCGCGCGGGAGACCCAGTACTTC TRBJ2-5 - TRBV10-3 TRBD1
CASSPSEGMNTEAFF TGCGCCAGCAGCCCCTCGGAGGGGATGAACACTGAAGCTTTCTTT TRBJ1-1 - TRBV5-1 -
CASSLAGDGQPQHF TGTGCCAGCAGCCTCGCGGGGGATGGTCAGCCCCAGCATTTT TRBJ1-5 - TRBV12-3/TRBV12-4 -
CASSDFGQVYEQYF TGCGCCAGCAGTGACTTCGGACAGGTCTACGAGCAGTACTTC TRBJ2-7 few TRBV10-2 TRBD1
CASSYRLAGYSPSTDTQYF TGTGCCAGCAGTTATCGACTAGCGGGTTACTCCCCTTCTACAGATACGCAGTATTTT TRBJ2-3 few TRBV27 TRBD2
CASSLAAGDQPQHF TGTGCCAGCAGCTTAGCGGCGGGCGATCAGCCCCAGCATTTT TRBJ1-5 many TRBV7-9 -
CASSWYPAGDTDTQYF TGCGCCAGCAGCTGGTATCCAGCGGGTGACACAGATACGCAGTATTTT TRBJ2-3 many TRBV5-1 -
CASSPTWDRGRTDTQYF TGTGCCAGCAGCCCAACATGGGACAGGGGGCGCACAGATACGCAGTATTTT TRBJ2-3 few TRBV7-9 TRBD1
CASSFWQGEAYEQYF TGTGCCAGCAGTTTTTGGCAGGGGGAGGCCTACGAGCAGTACTTC TRBJ2-7 few TRBV28 -
CASSLGAPGATYEQYF TGTGCCAGCAGCTTAGGGGCGCCAGGAGCTACATACGAGCAGTACTTC TRBJ2-7 - TRBV7-6 -
CAIKNRTGTDTQYF TGTGCCATCAAAAACCGGACAGGGACAGATACGCAGTATTTT TRBJ2-3 many TRBV10-3 TRBD1
CAWGLAVSYEQYF TGTGCCTGGGGACTAGCGGTTTCCTACGAGCAGTACTTC TRBJ2-7 - TRBV30 TRBD2
CSARPVEETQYF TGCAGTGCGAGACCGGTCGAAGAGACCCAGTACTTC TRBJ2-5 - TRBV20-1 -
CASSLEGTGKQPQHF TGTGCCAGCAGCTTGGAGGGGACAGGAAAGCAGCCCCAGCATTTT TRBJ1-5 few TRBV5-8 TRBD1
CASSLVGVSNQPQHF TGTGCCAGCAGTTTGGTAGGGGTGAGCAATCAGCCCCAGCATTTT TRBJ1-5 - TRBV27 -
CASSQEGTVPYEQYF TGTGCCAGCAGCCAAGAAGGGACAGTTCCCTACGAGCAGTACTTC TRBJ2-7 few TRBV3-1 TRBD1
CASSQEGGRVREKLFF TGCGCCAGCAGCCAAGAAGGCGGCCGAGTCCGGGAAAAACTGTTTTTT TRBJ1-4 - TRBV4-1 -
CASGSEAGGLTDTQYF TGTGCTAGTGGTTCCGAAGCGGGGGGCCTCACAGATACGCAGTATTTT TRBJ2-3 few TRBV12-5 TRBD2